This T cell receptor beta chain was sequenced during a study of control samples from healthy donors and cancer patients. The protocol was immunoSEQ multiplex PCR, while the TCRdb copy is restricted to in-frame clones and leaves out a portion. The sample contains roughly 120,000 clones, 80% to 90% of which appear only once. The germline V gene has CDR1 LNHDA and CDR2 SQIVND (reference sequence). This CDR3 is built from 16 residues. The ends lost 5 bases at V and 0 bases at J; junction bases unmatched: 6. Material: PBMCs. This chain links TRBV19 with TRBJ2-1; 8 nucleotides align to TRBD2. The clonotype originates from a woman aged 45-65 years with colorectal cancer. The CDR3 loop reads CASSPSAGGSYNEQFF. The DNA for the CDR3 is TGTGCCAGTAGTCCGTCGGCGGGGGGCTCCTACAATGAGCAGTTCTTC.